This T cell receptor (beta chain) was sequenced during a study of technical replicates of blood from several donors. The trim removed 5 bases at V and 7 bases at J, leaving 8 bases unmatched. CDR3 length equals 14 residues. Per germline, CDR1 MNHEY and CDR2 SMNVEV (reference sequence). Using immunoSEQ multiplex PCR, the repertoire was profiled, and TCRdb retains in-frame clones only, with some absent. Counted here are more than 75,000 clones, about 95% occurring once; the ten biggest clones make up about 0.39%. The gene calls are TRBV27 and TRBJ1-5; 7 nucleotides align to TRBD1. The sequenced sample consisted of T cells isolated from PBMCs. This receptor was identified in a human donor in good health. The CDR3 DNA sequence: TGTGCCAGCAGTCCACGACAGGGCCGGCAGCCCCAGCATTTT. Residues: CASSPRQGRQPQHF.